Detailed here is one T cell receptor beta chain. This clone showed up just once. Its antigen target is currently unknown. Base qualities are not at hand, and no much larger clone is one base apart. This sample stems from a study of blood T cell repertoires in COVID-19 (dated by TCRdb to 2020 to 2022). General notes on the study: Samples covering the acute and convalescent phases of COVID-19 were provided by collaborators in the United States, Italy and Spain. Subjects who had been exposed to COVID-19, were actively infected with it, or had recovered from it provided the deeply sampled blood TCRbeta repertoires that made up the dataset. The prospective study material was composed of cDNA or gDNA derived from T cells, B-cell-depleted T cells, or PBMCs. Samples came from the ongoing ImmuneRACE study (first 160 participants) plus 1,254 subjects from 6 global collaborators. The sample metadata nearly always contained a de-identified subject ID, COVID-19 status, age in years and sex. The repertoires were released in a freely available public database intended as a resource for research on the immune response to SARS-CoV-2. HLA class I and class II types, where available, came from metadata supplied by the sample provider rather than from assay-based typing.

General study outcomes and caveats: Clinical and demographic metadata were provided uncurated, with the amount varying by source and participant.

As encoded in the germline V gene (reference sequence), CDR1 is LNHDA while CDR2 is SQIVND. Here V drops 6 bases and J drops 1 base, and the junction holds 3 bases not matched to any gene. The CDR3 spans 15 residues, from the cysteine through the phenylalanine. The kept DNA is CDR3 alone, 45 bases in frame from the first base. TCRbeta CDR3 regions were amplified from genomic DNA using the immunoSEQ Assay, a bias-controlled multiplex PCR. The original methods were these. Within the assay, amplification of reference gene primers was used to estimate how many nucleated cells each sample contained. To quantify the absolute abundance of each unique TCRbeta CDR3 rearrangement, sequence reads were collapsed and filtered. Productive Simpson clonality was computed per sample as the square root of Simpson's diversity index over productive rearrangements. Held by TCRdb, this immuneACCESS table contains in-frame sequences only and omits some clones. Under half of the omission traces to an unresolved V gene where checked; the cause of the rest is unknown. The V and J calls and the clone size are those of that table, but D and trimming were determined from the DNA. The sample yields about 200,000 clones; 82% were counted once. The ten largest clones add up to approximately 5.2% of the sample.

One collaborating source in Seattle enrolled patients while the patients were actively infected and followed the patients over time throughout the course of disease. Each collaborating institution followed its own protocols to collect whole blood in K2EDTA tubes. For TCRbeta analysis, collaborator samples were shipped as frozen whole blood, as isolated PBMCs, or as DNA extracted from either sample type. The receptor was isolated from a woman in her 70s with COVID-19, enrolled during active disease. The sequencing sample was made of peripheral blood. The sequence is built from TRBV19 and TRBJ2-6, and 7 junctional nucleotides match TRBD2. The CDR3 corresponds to CASSGRTSGANVLTF. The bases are TGTGCCAGTAGCGGGAGGACTTCTGGGGCCAACGTCCTGACTTTC.